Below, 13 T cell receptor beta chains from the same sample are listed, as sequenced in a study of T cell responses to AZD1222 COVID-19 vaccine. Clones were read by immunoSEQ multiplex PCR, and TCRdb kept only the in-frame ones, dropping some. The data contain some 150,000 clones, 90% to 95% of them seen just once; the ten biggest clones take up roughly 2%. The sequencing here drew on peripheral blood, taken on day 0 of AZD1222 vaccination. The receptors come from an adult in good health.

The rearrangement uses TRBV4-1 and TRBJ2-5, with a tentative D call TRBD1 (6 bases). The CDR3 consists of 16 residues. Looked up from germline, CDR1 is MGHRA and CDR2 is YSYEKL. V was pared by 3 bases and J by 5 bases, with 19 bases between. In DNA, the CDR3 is TGCGCCAGCAGCCACCAACAGGGTCTAGGATGGGAGACCCAGTACTTC. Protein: CASSHQQGLGWETQYF.

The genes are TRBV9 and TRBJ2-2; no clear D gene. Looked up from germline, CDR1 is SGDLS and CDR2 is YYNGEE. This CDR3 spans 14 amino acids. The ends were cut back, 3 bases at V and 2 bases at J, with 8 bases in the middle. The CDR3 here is CASSGTVNTGELFF. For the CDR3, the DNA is TGTGCCAGCAGCGGAACAGTAAACACCGGGGAGCTGTTTTTT.

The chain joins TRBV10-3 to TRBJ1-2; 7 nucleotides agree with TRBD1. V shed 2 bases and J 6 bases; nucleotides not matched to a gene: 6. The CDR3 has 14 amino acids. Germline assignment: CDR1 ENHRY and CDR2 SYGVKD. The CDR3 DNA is TGTGCCATCAGTGAGGACAGACAGGGCCATGGCTACACCTTC. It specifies CAISEDRQGHGYTF.

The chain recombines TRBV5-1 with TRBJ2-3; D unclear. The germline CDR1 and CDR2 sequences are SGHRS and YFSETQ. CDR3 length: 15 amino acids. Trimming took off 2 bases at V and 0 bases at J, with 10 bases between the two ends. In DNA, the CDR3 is TGCGCCAGCAGCTTTGCGGCCTACAGCACAGATACGCAGTATTTT. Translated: CASSFAAYSTDTQYF.

CDR3 sequence: CASSEGWGGTDTQYF. The CDR3 nucleotides read TGTGCCAGCAGCGAGGGTTGGGGGGGCACAGATACGCAGTATTTT. The V gene is TRBV7-2, the J gene TRBJ2-3; D might be TRBD2 (6 bases). Looked up from germline, CDR1 is SGHTA and CDR2 is FQGNSA. The CDR3 spans 15 residues. Trimming took 5 bases from V and 1 from J, leaving 13 bases between them. Variable domain in full (rest from reference TRBV7-2 and TRBJ2-3): GAGVSQSPSNKVTEKGKDVELRCDPISGHTALYWYRQSLGQGLEFLIYFQGNSAPDKSGLPSDRFSAERTGGSVSTLTIQRTQQEDSAVYLCASSEGWGGTDTQYFGPGTRLTVL.

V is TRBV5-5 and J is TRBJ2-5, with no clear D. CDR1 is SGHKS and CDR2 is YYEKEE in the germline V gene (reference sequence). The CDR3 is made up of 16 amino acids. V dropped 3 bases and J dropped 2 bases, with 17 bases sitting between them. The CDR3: CASSSNPRAEQETQYF. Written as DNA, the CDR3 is TGTGCCAGCAGCTCCAACCCCCGGGCAGAACAAGAGACCCAGTACTTC.

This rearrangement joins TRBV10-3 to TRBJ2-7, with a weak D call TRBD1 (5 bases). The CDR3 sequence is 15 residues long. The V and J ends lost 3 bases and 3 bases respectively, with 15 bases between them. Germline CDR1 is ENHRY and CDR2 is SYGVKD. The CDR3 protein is CAISDTQGDIYEQYF. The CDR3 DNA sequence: TGTGCCATCAGTGATACCCAAGGGGATATCTACGAGCAGTACTTC.

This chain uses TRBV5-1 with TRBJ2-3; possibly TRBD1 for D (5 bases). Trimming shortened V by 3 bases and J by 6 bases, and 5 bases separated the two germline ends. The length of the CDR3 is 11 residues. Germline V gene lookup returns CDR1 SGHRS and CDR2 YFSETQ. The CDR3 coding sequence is TGCGCCAGCAGCTCAGGGGATACGCAGTATTTT. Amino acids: CASSSGDTQYF.

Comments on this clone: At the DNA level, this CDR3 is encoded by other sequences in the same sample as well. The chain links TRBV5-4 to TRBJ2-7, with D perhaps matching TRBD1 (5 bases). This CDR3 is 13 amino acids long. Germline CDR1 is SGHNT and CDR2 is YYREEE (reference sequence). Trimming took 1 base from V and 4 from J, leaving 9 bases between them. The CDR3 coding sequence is TGTGCCAGCAGCTTGTCAGGGCCGTACGAGCAGTACTTC. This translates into CASSLSGPYEQYF.

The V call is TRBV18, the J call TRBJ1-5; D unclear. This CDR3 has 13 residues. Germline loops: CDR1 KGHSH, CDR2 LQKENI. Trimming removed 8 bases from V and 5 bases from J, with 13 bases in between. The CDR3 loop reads CASLTGFDQPQHF. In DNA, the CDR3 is TGTGCCAGCCTCACTGGTTTCGATCAGCCCCAGCATTTT.

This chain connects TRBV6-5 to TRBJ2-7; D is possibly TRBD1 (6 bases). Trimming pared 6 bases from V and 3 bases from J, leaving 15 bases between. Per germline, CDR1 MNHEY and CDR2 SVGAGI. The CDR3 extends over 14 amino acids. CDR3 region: CASSYRGQRYEQYF. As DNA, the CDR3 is TGTGCCAGCAGCTACCGCGGACAGCGCTACGAGCAGTACTTC.

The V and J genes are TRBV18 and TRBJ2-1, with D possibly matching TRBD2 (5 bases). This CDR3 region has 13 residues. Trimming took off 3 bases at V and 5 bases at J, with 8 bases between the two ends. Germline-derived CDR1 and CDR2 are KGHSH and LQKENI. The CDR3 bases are TGTGCCAGCTCACCCGGACTGGACAATGAGCAGTTCTTC. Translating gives CASSPGLDNEQFF.

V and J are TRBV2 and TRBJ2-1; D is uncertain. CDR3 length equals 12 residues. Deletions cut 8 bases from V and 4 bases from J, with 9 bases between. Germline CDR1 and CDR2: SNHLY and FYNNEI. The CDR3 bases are TGTGCCAGCGGGGTAAGGTACAATGAGCAGTTCTTC. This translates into CASGVRYNEQFF.